Included here is one T cell receptor (beta chain) sequence, with context. The antigen remains undetermined. This specimen comes from a study of T cell repertoires in cytomegalovirus infection. Study-wide context: Evidence of both CMV infection and a matching HLA type came from public TCR beta signatures. General observations from the study: There were HLA-C-restricted CMV-specific TCR beta clonotypes dominating the ex vivo response.

CDR3 length equals 19 residues. After removal of 6 bases from V and 0 bases from J, the junction contained 11 bases not matched to a gene. The germline CDR1 and CDR2 sequences are DFQATT and SNEGSKA (reference sequence). Via MiXCR, TCRdb re-called the reads, giving one row per CDR3 protein. In the table there are 84,000 or so distinct CDR3 sequences, approximately 43% of which are singletons. This sample comprised CD8+ T cells from cultured PBMCs, obtained from culture after CMV antigen stimulation. The J gene is TRBJ2-1, the V gene TRBV20-1; 16 nucleotides match TRBD2. The sequence was obtained from a human donor in good health (CMV status not recorded). Some clones in this sample may be carry-over from other donors' samples. Here the CDR3 reads CSASRAGLAGGSSYNEQFF. In DNA form, the CDR3 reads TGCAGTGCGAGTAGAGCGGGACTAGCGGGGGGGAGCTCCTACAATGAGCAGTTCTTC.